A selection of T cell receptor beta chains follows, all from one sample in a study of blood T cells in healthy people across ages. Via MiXCR, TCRdb re-called the 5' RACE reads, giving one row per CDR3 protein. Found here are about 800,000 distinct CDR3 sequences, 20% to 25% of them singletons; the top ten hold under 4.5%. This same sample was also part of a study on T cells of mothers and their children.

Sequenced material: blood. These TCRs come from a boy between 5 and 17 years old in good health. CDR3s include the opening cysteine and the closing phenylalanine or tryptophan. Each record gives: clone size, V gene, D gene, J gene, CDR3 DNA, CDR3 protein. A D gene is named only where the DNA matches it firmly. Expanded clones get a size class; other rows say once, few or many, or leave the size out.

few	TRBV7-3	TRBD1	TRBJ1-1	TGTGCCAGCAGCTTAAGAGGGGGCGGGAGGACTGAAGCTTTCTTT	CASSLRGGGRTEAFF
NA	TRBV5-1	TRBD1	TRBJ1-4	TGCGCCAGCAGCTTCTACAGGGGGGATGAAAAACTGTTTTTT	CASSFYRGDEKLFF
few	TRBV13	NA	TRBJ1-2	TGTGCCAGCAGCCCCTCCTCGCGGCTATCAAGTGACTATGGCTACACCTTC	CASSPSSRLSSDYGYTF
NA	TRBV6-2/TRBV6-3	TRBD1	TRBJ2-7	TGTGCCAGCCGGGACAGAGACTACGAGCAGTACTTC	CASRDRDYEQYF
NA	TRBV29-1	TRBD2	TRBJ2-5	TGCAGCGTCCCCGGACTAGCGGGGGAACGAAAAGAGACCCAGTACTTC	CSVPGLAGERKETQYF
NA	TRBV20-1	NA	TRBJ2-1	TGCAGTGCTAGACTGCGGCAGGGGGGACATGAGCAGTTCTTC	CSARLRQGGHEQFF
NA	TRBV21-1	NA	TRBJ1-2	TGTGCCTGCAGCAAAGGGGGACAGCCTAACTATGGCTACACCTTC	CACSKGGQPNYGYTF
few	TRBV7-3	NA	TRBJ2-1	TGTGCCAGCAGCTTATGGGAATACAGTGAGCAGTTCTTC	CASSLWEYSEQFF
NA	TRBV19	NA	TRBJ1-5	TGTGCCAGTAGTAAGGGTCCGACCGCCTATAGCAATCAGCCCCAGCATTTT	CASSKGPTAYSNQPQHF
few	TRBV29-1	NA	TRBJ2-5	TGCAGCGTTGTTTCCAGGGAGGAGACCCAGTACTTC	CSVVSREETQYF
few	TRBV15	TRBD1	TRBJ2-2	TGTGCCACCCAGAGGGACAGATCATATAACACCGGGGAGCTGTTTTTT	CATQRDRSYNTGELFF
few	TRBV7-2	NA	TRBJ2-5	TGTGCCAGCAGCCTCGGCGAAGCGGTGGGGACCCAGTACTTC	CASSLGEAVGTQYF
few	TRBV29-1	TRBD2	TRBJ2-5	TGCAGCGTCCCAGGCGGTAGCGGGCAAGAGACCCAGTACTTC	CSVPGGSGQETQYF
NA	TRBV6-2/TRBV6-3	NA	TRBJ2-5	TGTGCCAGCGGACTGGGGGTTTGGGGGAGAGGCCTGCAAGAGACCCAGTACTTC	CASGLGVWGRGLQETQYF
many	TRBV3-1	NA	TRBJ1-1	TGTGCCAGCAGCACTTTAAAGAACACTGAAGCTTTCTTT	CASSTLKNTEAFF
few	TRBV7-3	TRBD1	TRBJ2-1	TGTGCCAGCAGCTCGGGACAGGGAGGTGTGAATGAGCGTTTCTTC	CASSSGQGGVNERFF
NA	TRBV20-1	NA	TRBJ1-1	TGCAGTGCTAGACCCCAAGGGCTGCTAGCTTTCTTT	CSARPQGLLAFF
NA	TRBV7-3	TRBD2	TRBJ2-1	TGTGCCAGCAGCTTAACTCTAGTCGGGGGGATGTATGAGCAGTTCTTC	CASSLTLVGGMYEQFF
NA	TRBV27	NA	TRBJ2-7	TGTGCCAGCAGCTTACTATCGGGGACTCCGCCCTACGAGCAGTACTTC	CASSLLSGTPPYEQYF
NA	TRBV7-9	TRBD1	TRBJ2-6	TGTGCCAGCAGCTTGACCGGGACAGGGGCCCTTCGCGGCGTCCTGACTTTC	CASSLTGTGALRGVLTF
few	TRBV7-2	NA	TRBJ1-6	TGTGCCAGCAGACAAGTTCAGGGCGTCTCACCCCTCCACTTT	CASRQVQGVSPLHF
few	TRBV7-3	TRBD1	TRBJ2-5	TGTGCCAGCAGCTTAACGGGTAACAGGGGAGAGACCCAGTACTTC	CASSLTGNRGETQYF
NA	TRBV15	NA	TRBJ2-4	TGTGCCACCAGCAGAGATAGGGTTGCCAAAAACATTCAGTACTTC	CATSRDRVAKNIQYF
few	TRBV5-1	NA	TRBJ2-7	TGCGCCAGCAGCTTGGTGATAGGGATCACGACTGGGCAGTACTTC	CASSLVIGITTGQYF
NA	TRBV7-6	NA	TRBJ1-6	TGTGCCAGCAGCCAAAACCTGGATAATTCACCCCTCCACTTT	CASSQNLDNSPLHF
NA	TRBV7-2	NA	TRBJ2-7	TGTGCCAGCAGCCTTAAACAGGGCCCGGAGTACGAGCAGTACTTC	CASSLKQGPEYEQYF
NA	TRBV7-2	TRBD2	TRBJ2-7	TGTGCCAGCAGCTTAGGTCTAGCGGGAGGTTCCGGCGAGCAGTACTTC	CASSLGLAGGSGEQYF
NA	TRBV11-2	TRBD2	TRBJ2-1	TGTGCCAGCAGCTTGTCCGGGACTAGCGGGAGCTATGAGCAGTTCTTC	CASSLSGTSGSYEQFF
NA	TRBV12-3/TRBV12-4	TRBD1	TRBJ2-1	TGTGCCAGCAGTCAACCGGGGCAGGGGGTCTCGAATGAGCAGTTCTTC	CASSQPGQGVSNEQFF
once	TRBV20-1	NA	TRBJ2-3	TGCAGTGCTAGAGCCGGGACTAGCACAGATACGCAGTATTTT	CSARAGTSTDTQYF
once	TRBV7-8	NA	TRBJ2-3	TGTGCCAGCAGCTTCCCCGGTTTTCGGGGAATAGCTACGCAGTATTTT	CASSFPGFRGIATQYF
few	TRBV14	TRBD2	TRBJ2-4	TGTGCCAGCAGCCAAGTAGTTAGCGGGTCTGAAAACATTCAGTACTTC	CASSQVVSGSENIQYF
few	TRBV11-1	NA	TRBJ2-2	TGTGCCAGCAGCGTAAGGACAGCCGCGAACACCGGGGAGCTGTTTTTT	CASSVRTAANTGELFF
NA	TRBV2	TRBD2	TRBJ2-4	TGTGCCAGCAGTGGGGGGACTAGCGCCCCCGGAAACATTCAGTACTTC	CASSGGTSAPGNIQYF
NA	TRBV4-3	NA	TRBJ1-1	TGCGCCAGCAGCCAAGATCCAGGGCGGGACACTGAAGCTTTCTTT	CASSQDPGRDTEAFF
few	TRBV6-2/TRBV6-3	NA	TRBJ2-1	TGTGCCACCGCGAAGGGGGGAGACTCCTACAATGAGCAGTTCTTC	CATAKGGDSYNEQFF
few	TRBV5-1	TRBD1	TRBJ1-2	TGCGCCAGCAGCACGGGACAGACGGACTATGGCTACACCTTC	CASSTGQTDYGYTF
NA	TRBV9	TRBD2	TRBJ2-3	TGTGCCAGCAGCATTAGCGGGGGGGCCGCAGATACGCAGTATTTT	CASSISGGAADTQYF
NA	TRBV3-1	TRBD1	TRBJ1-6	TGTGCCAGCAGCCATTGGGGACAGGGTCTCACGTCGGATAATTCACCCCTCCACTTT	CASSHWGQGLTSDNSPLHF
NA	TRBV20-1	TRBD2	TRBJ2-5	TGCAGTGCTAATCCGAGGGAGGGCAGGCAGGAGACCCAGTACTTC	CSANPREGRQETQYF
few	TRBV11-2	TRBD2	TRBJ2-1	TGCGCCAGCAAGAACCCGGGGGGAAATGAGCAGTTCTTC	CASKNPGGNEQFF
few	TRBV2	NA	TRBJ1-1	TGTGCCAGCAGTGAAGAAGGGGGACGGGACACTGAAGCTTTCTTT	CASSEEGGRDTEAFF
many	TRBV7-3	NA	TRBJ1-1	TGTGCCAGCAGCCCGACGGCGGGGGCCACTGAAGCTTTCTTT	CASSPTAGATEAFF
few	TRBV20-1	TRBD2	TRBJ2-5	TGCAGTGCCAATTTTCCACTAGCGGGAGGGGAGCAGTACTTC	CSANFPLAGGEQYF
NA	TRBV29-1	NA	TRBJ2-7	TGCAGCGTTGTGGAAGCGTTAAGCTCCTACGAGCAGTACTTC	CSVVEALSSYEQYF
few	TRBV15	NA	TRBJ2-7	TGTGCCACCAAGAAAACCGACAGCTCCTACGAGCAGTACTTC	CATKKTDSSYEQYF
NA	TRBV12-3/TRBV12-4	TRBD1	TRBJ2-4	TGTGCCAGTTTGGACAGGGGGCTTGAAAACATTCAGTACTTC	CASLDRGLENIQYF
NA	TRBV5-5	TRBD2	TRBJ2-7	TGTGCCAGCAGCTTGGGGGCCCCCGGGACTAGCATCCACGAGCAGTACTTC	CASSLGAPGTSIHEQYF
NA	TRBV7-8	NA	TRBJ2-3	TGTGCCAGCAGCCTACCGATAGACTACCCGGATGTCACAGATACGCAGTATTTT	CASSLPIDYPDVTDTQYF
few	TRBV7-9	NA	TRBJ2-2	TGTGCCAGCAGCTCCCGTTACAGCACCCGGGAGCTGTTTTTT	CASSSRYSTRELFF
NA	TRBV6-5	NA	TRBJ2-7	TGTGCCAGCAGTTACGCGTTACAAGGGGGCGAGCAGTACTTC	CASSYALQGGEQYF
many	TRBV4-2	NA	TRBJ2-7	TGTGCCAGCAGCCACGGGGGCACCTACGAGCAGTACTTC	CASSHGGTYEQYF
few	TRBV27	NA	TRBJ1-2	TGTGCCAGCAGTTTATCGTCGGCCGGATTCTATGGCTACACCTTC	CASSLSSAGFYGYTF
once	TRBV28	NA	TRBJ1-1	TGTGCCAGCAGTTCCCTCTGGGTAGACAGGATGAACACTGAAGCTTTCTTT	CASSSLWVDRMNTEAFF